This T cell receptor beta chain stems from a study of blood T cell repertoires in COVID-19. Study context: Researchers got acute and convalescent COVID-19 samples from the United States, Italy and Spain. T cells, B-cell-depleted T cells, or PBMCs provided the cDNA or gDNA that served as material.

Only in-frame clones appear in the TCRdb table, and some are missing; sequencing was by immunoSEQ multiplex PCR. This sample yields some 200,000 clones, of which 65% to 85% are seen a single time; around 3% belongs to the top ten. Germline loops: CDR1 LNHNV, CDR2 YYDKDF (reference sequence). The germline V and J ends were trimmed by 3 bases and 4 bases, with 15 bases remaining between them. This CDR3 is built from 15 residues. The material sequenced was peripheral blood. The chain is built from TRBV15 and TRBJ1-2; a weak D match, TRBD1 (5 bases). This sequence was found in a woman between 25 and 40 years old who had recovered from COVID-19. The chain's CDR3 is CATSRSRGGSYGYTF. CDR3 bases: TGTGCCACCAGCAGGTCGAGGGGAGGGAGCTATGGCTACACCTTC.